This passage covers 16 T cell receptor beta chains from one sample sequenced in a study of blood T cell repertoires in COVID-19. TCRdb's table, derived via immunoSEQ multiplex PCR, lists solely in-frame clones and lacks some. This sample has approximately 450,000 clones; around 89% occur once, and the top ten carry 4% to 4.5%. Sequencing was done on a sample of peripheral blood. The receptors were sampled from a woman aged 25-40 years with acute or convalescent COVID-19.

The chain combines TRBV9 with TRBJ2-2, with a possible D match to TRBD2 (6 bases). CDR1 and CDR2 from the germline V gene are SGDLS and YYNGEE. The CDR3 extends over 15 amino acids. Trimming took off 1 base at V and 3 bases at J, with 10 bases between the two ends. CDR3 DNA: TGTGCCAGCAGCGTACAGCCGGGGGACACCGGGGAGCTGTTTTTT. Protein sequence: CASSVQPGDTGELFF.

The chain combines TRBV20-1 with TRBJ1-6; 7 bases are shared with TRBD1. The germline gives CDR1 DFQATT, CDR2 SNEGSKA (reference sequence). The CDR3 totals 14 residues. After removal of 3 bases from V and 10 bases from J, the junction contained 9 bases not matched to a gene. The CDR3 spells CSASSGGGQSPLHF. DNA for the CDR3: TGCAGTGCTAGTAGCGGAGGGGGCCAGTCACCCCTCCACTTT.

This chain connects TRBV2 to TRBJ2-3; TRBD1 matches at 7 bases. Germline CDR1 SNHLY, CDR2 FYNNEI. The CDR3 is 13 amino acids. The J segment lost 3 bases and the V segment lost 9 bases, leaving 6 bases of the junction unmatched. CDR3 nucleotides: TGTGCCAGTAACAGGGGTGCAACAGATACGCAGTATTTT. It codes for CASNRGATDTQYF.

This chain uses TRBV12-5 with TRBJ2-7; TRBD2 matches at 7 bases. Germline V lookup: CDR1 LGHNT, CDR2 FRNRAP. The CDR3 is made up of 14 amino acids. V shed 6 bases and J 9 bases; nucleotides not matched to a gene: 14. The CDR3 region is CASGAGGVSDRQYF. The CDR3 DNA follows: TGTGCTAGTGGCGCTGGGGGGGTTAGTGACAGGCAGTACTTC.

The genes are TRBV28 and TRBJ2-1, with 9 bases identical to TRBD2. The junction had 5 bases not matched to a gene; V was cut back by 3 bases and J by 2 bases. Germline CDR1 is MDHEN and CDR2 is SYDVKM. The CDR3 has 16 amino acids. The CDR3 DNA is TGTGCCAGCAGTTTGCTAGCGGGGCGGGCCTACAATGAGCAGTTCTTC. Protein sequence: CASSLLAGRAYNEQFF.

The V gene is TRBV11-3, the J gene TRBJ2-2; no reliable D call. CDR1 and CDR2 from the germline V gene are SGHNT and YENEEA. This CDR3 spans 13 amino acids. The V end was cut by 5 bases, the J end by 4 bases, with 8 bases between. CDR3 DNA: TGTGCCAGCAGCCGACAAGTCACCGGGGAGCTGTTTTTT. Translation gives CASSRQVTGELFF.

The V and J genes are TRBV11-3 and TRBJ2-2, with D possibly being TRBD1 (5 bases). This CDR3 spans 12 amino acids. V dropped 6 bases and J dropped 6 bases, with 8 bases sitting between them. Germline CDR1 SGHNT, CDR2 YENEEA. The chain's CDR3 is CASSLQAGELFF. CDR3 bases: TGTGCCAGCAGTCTACAGGCCGGGGAGCTGTTTTTT.

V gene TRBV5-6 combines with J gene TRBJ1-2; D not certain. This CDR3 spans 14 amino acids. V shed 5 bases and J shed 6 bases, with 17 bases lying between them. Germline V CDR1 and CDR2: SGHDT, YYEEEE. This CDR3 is CASSLNAGIDGYTF. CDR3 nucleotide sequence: TGTGCCAGCAGTTTGAACGCGGGCATCGATGGCTACACCTTC.

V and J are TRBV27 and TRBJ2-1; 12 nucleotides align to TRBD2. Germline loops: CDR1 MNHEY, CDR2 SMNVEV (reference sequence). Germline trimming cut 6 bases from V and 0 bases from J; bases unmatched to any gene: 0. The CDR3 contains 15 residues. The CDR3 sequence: CASRLAGGSYNEQFF. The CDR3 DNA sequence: TGTGCCAGCAGACTAGCGGGGGGCTCCTACAATGAGCAGTTCTTC.

The CDR3 spells CASSGEDRFELFF. Here the CDR3 DNA reads TGTGCCAGCAGCGGGGAGGACAGGTTTGAGCTGTTTTTT. The chain recombines TRBV9 with TRBJ2-2; a weak D match, TRBD1 (7 bases). Trimming pared 3 bases from V and 11 bases from J, leaving 14 bases between. Germline CDR1 is SGDLS and CDR2 is YYNGEE. This CDR3 contains 13 residues.

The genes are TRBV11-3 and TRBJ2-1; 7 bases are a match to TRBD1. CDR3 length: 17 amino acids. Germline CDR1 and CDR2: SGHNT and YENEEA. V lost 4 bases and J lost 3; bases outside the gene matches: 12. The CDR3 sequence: CASSYGFIGDSYNEQFF. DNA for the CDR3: TGTGCCAGCAGCTACGGGTTTATTGGGGACAGCTACAATGAGCAGTTCTTC.

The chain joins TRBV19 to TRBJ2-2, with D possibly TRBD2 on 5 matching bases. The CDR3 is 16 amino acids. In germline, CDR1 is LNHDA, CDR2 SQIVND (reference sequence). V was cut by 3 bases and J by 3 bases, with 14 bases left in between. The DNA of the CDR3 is TGTGCCAGTAGTATGCCGGGCGGGCGGGACACCGGGGAGCTGTTTTTT. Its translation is CASSMPGGRDTGELFF.

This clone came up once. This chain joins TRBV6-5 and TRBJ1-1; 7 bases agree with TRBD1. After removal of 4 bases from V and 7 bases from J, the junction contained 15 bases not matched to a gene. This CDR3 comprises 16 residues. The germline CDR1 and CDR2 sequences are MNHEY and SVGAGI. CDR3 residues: CASSFEGAGYSGEAFF. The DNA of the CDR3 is TGTGCCAGCAGTTTTGAGGGGGCAGGTTACTCAGGTGAAGCTTTCTTT.

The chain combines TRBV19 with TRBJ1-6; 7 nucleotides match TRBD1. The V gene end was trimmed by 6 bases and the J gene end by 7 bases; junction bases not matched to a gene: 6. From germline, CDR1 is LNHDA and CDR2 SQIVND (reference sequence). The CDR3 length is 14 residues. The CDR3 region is CASSTGTANSPLHF. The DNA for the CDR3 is TGTGCCAGTAGCACCGGGACAGCAAATTCACCCCTCCACTTT.

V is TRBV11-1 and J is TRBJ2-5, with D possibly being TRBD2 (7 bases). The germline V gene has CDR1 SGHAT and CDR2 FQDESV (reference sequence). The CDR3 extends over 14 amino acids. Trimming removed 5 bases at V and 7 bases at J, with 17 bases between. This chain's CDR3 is CASSRRLGGGTQYF. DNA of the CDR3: TGTGCCAGCAGCCGAAGACTAGGGGGGGGGACCCAGTACTTC.

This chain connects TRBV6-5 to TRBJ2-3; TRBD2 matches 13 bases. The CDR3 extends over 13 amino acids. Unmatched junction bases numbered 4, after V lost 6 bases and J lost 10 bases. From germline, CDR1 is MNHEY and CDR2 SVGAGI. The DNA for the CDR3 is TGTGCCAGCAGAGGACTAGCGGGGGACCCGCAGTATTTT. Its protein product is CASRGLAGDPQYF.